Shown below are 9 T cell receptor beta chains from a single sample sequenced in a study of cytomegalovirus exposure and HLA in healthy donors. The primer mix had 60 Vbeta and 13 Jbeta primers. Profiled with immunoSEQ multiplex PCR; TCRdb holds only in-frame clones, not every one. The sample contains some 67,000 clones, around 80% of which appear only once. The source material was PBMCs. Every receptor here comes from a man aged 35-49 years in good health and CMV-seronegative.

The CDR3 bases are TGTGCCAGCAGCGTACGGGAGGGGACAGATACGCAGTATTTT. Amino acid sequence: CASSVREGTDTQYF. The chain employs TRBV9 and TRBJ2-3, with TRBD2 matching 8 bases. Losses at the gene ends were 1 base for V and 3 bases for J; bases not matched to a gene: 1. Germline CDR1 is SGDLS and CDR2 is YYNGEE. The CDR3 is 14 amino acids. Based on the CDR3 plus reference TRBV9 and TRBJ2-3, the full variable domain is DSGVTQTPKHLITATGQRVTLRCSPRSGDLSVYWYQQSLDQGLQFLIQYYNGEERAKGNILERFSAQQFPDLHSELNLSSLELGDSALYFCASSVREGTDTQYFGPGTRLTVL.

The rearrangement joins TRBV11-2 to TRBJ2-7, with 9 bases matching TRBD1. Germline values: CDR1 SGHAT, CDR2 FQNNGV. This CDR3 comprises 18 residues. Unmatched junction bases numbered 12, after V lost 0 bases and J lost 3 bases. The CDR3 is CASSLDSALSTGGYEQYF. The CDR3 DNA is TGTGCCAGCAGCTTAGATAGCGCATTGTCGACAGGGGGCTACGAGCAGTACTTC.

J is TRBJ1-1 and V is TRBV2, with D unresolved. V was pared by 7 bases and J by 0 bases, with 9 bases between. Germline CDR1 SNHLY, CDR2 FYNNEI. The CDR3 totals 13 residues. CDR3 protein: CASTSVMNTEAFF. CDR3 coding DNA: TGTGCCAGCACCTCGGTTATGAACACTGAAGCTTTCTTT.

This clone has a handful of counts. This rearrangement joins TRBV5-1 to TRBJ1-3, with D unclear. The germline V gene has CDR1 SGHRS and CDR2 YFSETQ. CDR3 size: 15 residues. Trimming took off 5 bases at V and 0 bases at J, with 12 bases between the two ends. In DNA, the CDR3 is TGCGCCAGCAGGGAGGGCAGCTCCTCTGGAAACACCATATATTTT. It yields the protein CASREGSSSGNTIYF.

This chain connects TRBV14 to TRBJ1-2, with D maybe TRBD1 (6 bases). The ends were cut back, 4 bases at V and 2 bases at J, with 8 bases in the middle. The CDR3 covers 13 residues. CDR1 and CDR2 from the germline V gene are SGHDN and FVKESK. CDR3 in amino acids: CASSLGQNYGYTF. CDR3 sequence (DNA): TGTGCCAGCAGCCTTGGACAGAACTATGGCTACACCTTC.

This clone was counted only a few times. The chain links TRBV5-1 to TRBJ1-1; no clear D gene. Germline V gene sequence: CDR1 SGHRS, CDR2 YFSETQ. The CDR3 runs 14 residues. V was clipped by 4 bases and J by 4 bases, with 14 bases between them. This CDR3 reads CASSPEGPPTEAFF. CDR3 DNA sequence: TGCGCCAGCAGCCCGGAGGGTCCCCCCACTGAAGCTTTCTTT.

The chain couples TRBV18 to TRBJ1-2; 10 bases are a match to TRBD1. Trimming took 2 bases from V and 7 from J; bases not matched to a gene: 4. CDR1 and CDR2 (germline): KGHSH, LQKENI. This CDR3 is 14 amino acids long. The chain's CDR3 is CASSPEGQGSGYTF. DNA for the CDR3: TGTGCCAGCTCACCAGAGGGACAGGGGTCTGGCTACACCTTC.

This chain joins TRBV27 and TRBJ2-7; a weak D match, TRBD1 (5 bases). The CDR3 is made up of 13 amino acids. V lost 3 bases and J 6 bases, leaving 12 bases between the germline ends. Germline V CDR1 and CDR2: MNHEY, SMNVEV (reference sequence). CDR3 region: CASSLPGRREQYF. Written as DNA, the CDR3 is TGTGCCAGCAGTTTGCCAGGGCGTCGCGAGCAGTACTTC.

This chain uses TRBV7-3 with TRBJ2-3, with 14 bases identical to TRBD2. V was clipped by 5 bases and J by 6 bases; unmatched bases: 7. In germline, CDR1 is SGHTA, CDR2 FQGTGA. The CDR3 runs 16 residues. CDR3 sequence reads: CASSTGLAGGSDTQYF. In DNA, the CDR3 is TGTGCCAGCAGCACAGGACTAGCGGGGGGTTCGGATACGCAGTATTTT.